This T cell receptor beta chain was recorded in a study of blood T cell repertoires in COVID-19. Study details: Collection of acute and convalescent COVID-19 samples took place in the United States, Italy and Spain. The cDNA or gDNA used as material had been derived from T cells, B-cell-depleted T cells, or PBMCs.

V was pared by 3 bases and J by 3 bases, with 4 bases of the junction left unmatched. CDR3 size: 14 residues. Germline CDR1 and CDR2: KGHSH and LQKENI. Per the study methods: Scientists estimated how many nucleated cells there were by amplifying reference gene primers. Measured with immunoSEQ multiplex PCR; TCRdb has only the in-frame clones, and not every one. V, J and clone size derive from that table, while D and trimming were established from the DNA sequence. Of some 150,000 clones listed, around 83% are singletons. The J gene is TRBJ2-5, the V gene TRBV18; 7 nucleotides agree with TRBD1. The receptor comes from a woman between 50 and 59 years old with acute or convalescent COVID-19. Material: peripheral blood. The CDR3 DNA follows: TGTGCCAGCTCACCCGGACAGGTCAAAGAGACCCAGTACTTC. As protein: CASSPGQVKETQYF.